One and the same sample provided the 15 T cell receptor beta chains below, sequenced in a study of Ad26.COV2.S vaccination and SARS-CoV-2 variants. Described treatment: some 20 received Ad26.COV2.S at low or high dose, single or two shots; about five received placebo; per-sample allocation not given. Specimens were obtained on day 63 following the first vaccine or placebo injection. Profiled with immunoSEQ multiplex PCR; TCRdb holds only in-frame clones, not every one. The data hold about 420,000 clones, with around 87% observed a single time. The sequences come from peripheral blood, collected in a trial of Ad26.COV2.S vaccine versus placebo. These receptors originate from a person between 18 and 60 years old who received the Ad26.COV2.S COVID-19 vaccine or a placebo.

This clone was counted only a few times. The rearrangement uses TRBV3-1 (or the pseudogene TRBV3-2) and TRBJ1-1; TRBD1 agrees at 9 bases. Germline CDR1 and CDR2: LGHDT and YNNKEL (reference sequence). This CDR3 comprises 15 residues. V lost 1 base, J lost 5 bases, and 5 bases stayed unmatched. The CDR3 protein is CASSQVGTGSTEAFF. CDR3 coding DNA: TGTGCCAGCAGCCAAGTGGGGACAGGGTCTACTGAAGCTTTCTTT.

This chain connects TRBV4-3 to TRBJ2-1; D remains unclear. The germline V gene has CDR1 LGHNA and CDR2 YSLEER. This CDR3 spans 15 amino acids. V lost 1 base to trimming and J lost 2 bases, with 9 bases between them. The CDR3 nucleotides are TGCGCCAGCAGCCAAGGGATTGGTACCTACAATGAGCAGTTCTTC. Protein: CASSQGIGTYNEQFF.

V and J are TRBV30 and TRBJ1-2; no clear D gene. Trimming pared 0 bases from V and 7 bases from J, leaving 18 bases between. Germline V lookup: CDR1 GTSNPN, CDR2 SVGIG (reference sequence). The CDR3 spans 15 residues. The CDR3 DNA reads TGTGCCTGGAGTGTAGGGTTTGTCGGGTATAGTGGCTACACCTTC. This sequence encodes CAWSVGFVGYSGYTF.

The CDR3 nucleotides are TGTGCCAGCAGCGCCCGACTAGCAGGACGGTTCAATGAGCAGTTCTTC. It encodes CASSARLAGRFNEQFF. The chain recombines TRBV7-9 with TRBJ2-1, with 7 bases identical to TRBD2. The CDR3 length is 16 residues. V was clipped by 5 bases and J by 6 bases; unmatched bases: 13. Germline CDR1 is SEHNR and CDR2 is FQNEAQ (reference sequence).

The rearrangement uses TRBV6-4 and TRBJ2-3; the D gene could be TRBD1 or TRBD2 (5 bases each). V gave up 0 bases and J gave up 6 bases, with 13 bases separating them. CDR1 MRHNA and CDR2 SNTAGT come from the germline V gene. This CDR3 spans 15 amino acids. CDR3 coding DNA: TGTGCCAGCAGTGACTCGGTGGGACGGGCCGATACGCAGTATTTT. This codes for CASSDSVGRADTQYF.

The chain links TRBV5-1 to TRBJ2-3, with D possibly matching TRBD2 (7 bases). Trimming cost V 0 bases and J 0 bases, with 11 bases left between them. The CDR3 sequence is 16 residues long. Per germline, CDR1 SGHRS and CDR2 YFSETQ. CDR3 bases: TGCGCCAGCAGCTTGGGGCGGGGGCGCAGCACAGATACGCAGTATTTT. Translation: CASSLGRGRSTDTQYF.

This clone is labeled medium-sized (0.01 to 0.1%). The chain combines TRBV21-1 with TRBJ1-2; TRBD1, the table's D call, lacks a check against the DNA. TRBV21-1 is recorded as a pseudogene. The CDR3 has 19 residues. As DNA, the CDR3 is TGTGCCAGCAGCAAAGGACCCCTTATTCCGGGACAGGAGAACTATGGCTACACCTTC. It codes for CASSKGPLIPGQENYGYTF.

The J gene is TRBJ1-5, the V gene TRBV5-6; TRBD1 is a possible D gene (6 bases). From germline, CDR1 is SGHDT and CDR2 YYEEEE. The CDR3 loop spans 16 amino acids. V was pared by 1 base and J by 0 bases, with 11 bases between. CDR3 coding DNA: TGTGCCAGCAGCTTGTGGGGGCAATATAGCAATCAGCCCCAGCATTTT. Its translation: CASSLWGQYSNQPQHF. Drawing the rest from reference TRBV5-6 and TRBJ1-5, the complete variable domain is DAGVTQSPTHLIKTRGQQVTLRCSPKSGHDTVSWYQQALGQGPQFIFQYYEEEERQRGNFPDRFSGHQFPNYSSELNVNALLLGDSALYLCASSLWGQYSNQPQHFGDGTRLSIL.

This sequence joins TRBV9 and TRBJ1-1; D is perhaps TRBD1 (6 bases). The germline gives CDR1 SGDLS, CDR2 YYNGEE. The length of the CDR3 is 15 residues. V was shortened by 3 bases and J by 5 bases, with 17 bases between the two germline ends. This chain's CDR3 is CASSAQGGRGTEAFF. In DNA form, the CDR3 reads TGTGCCAGCAGCGCCCAAGGGGGGCGCGGAACTGAAGCTTTCTTT. Full variable domain (rest looked up from reference TRBV9 and TRBJ1-1): DSGVTQTPKHLITATGQRVTLRCSPRSGDLSVYWYQQSLDQGLQFLIQYYNGEERAKGNILERFSAQQFPDLHSELNLSSLELGDSALYFCASSAQGGRGTEAFFGQGTRLTVV.

This clone was seen only a few times. This sequence joins TRBV3-1 (or the pseudogene TRBV3-2) and TRBJ2-7; 7 nucleotides agree with TRBD1. The CDR3 contains 15 residues. The ends lost 0 bases at V and 4 bases at J; junction bases unmatched: 6. Germline V lookup: CDR1 LGHDT, CDR2 YNNKEL (reference sequence). The CDR3 sequence is CASSQERGGKYEQYF. CDR3 nucleotide sequence: TGTGCCAGCAGCCAAGAGAGAGGGGGCAAGTACGAGCAGTACTTC.

J is TRBJ2-7 and V is TRBV6-5; 8 positions match TRBD1. V lost 5 bases, J lost 2 bases, and 5 bases stayed unmatched. The CDR3 sequence is 14 residues long. CDR1 and CDR2 (germline): MNHEY, SVGAGI. The CDR3 protein is CASSNQQGAYEQYF. The CDR3 nucleotides are TGTGCCAGCAGTAATCAACAGGGGGCCTACGAGCAGTACTTC.

The V and J genes are TRBV6-6 and TRBJ1-2; the D is unclear. This CDR3 has 13 amino acids. Deletions cut 2 bases from V and 4 bases from J, with 8 bases between. CDR1 and CDR2 (germline): MNHNY, SVGAGI (reference sequence). CDR3 sequence: CASSYLGGYGYTF. The CDR3 bases are TGTGCCAGCAGTTACCTTGGCGGCTATGGCTACACCTTC.

The chain uses TRBV30 and TRBJ1-5; tentatively, D is TRBD1 (6 bases). The CDR3 length is 12 residues. Germline loops: CDR1 GTSNPN, CDR2 SVGIG (reference sequence). V was cut by 4 bases and J by 7 bases, with 11 bases left in between. The CDR3 region is CAWNTQGQPQHF. Written as DNA, the CDR3 is TGTGCCTGGAATACACAGGGCCAGCCCCAGCATTTT.

This chain connects TRBV5-1 to TRBJ2-5; D unclear. This CDR3 has 15 residues. V gave up 0 bases and J gave up 0 bases, with 9 bases separating them. The germline V gene has CDR1 SGHRS and CDR2 YFSETQ. CDR3 DNA sequence: TGCGCCAGCAGCTTGGTGGGTTGGAACCAAGAGACCCAGTACTTC. Translating gives CASSLVGWNQETQYF.

This clone was observed at least ten times. Within the sample, other DNA sequences also encode this same CDR3. The V call is TRBV10-3, the J call TRBJ2-7; no clear D gene. V lost 0 bases and J 4 bases, leaving 4 bases between the germline ends. The CDR3 has 12 residues. Germline V lookup: CDR1 ENHRY, CDR2 SYGVKD. CDR3 amino acids: CAISESSYEQYF. The CDR3, as DNA: TGTGCCATCAGTGAGTCCAGTTACGAGCAGTACTTC.